Below, one T cell receptor beta chain is given with its context. Selected positively for CCR7 and CD45RO-negative, naive CD8 cells excluded terminally differentiated effector memory CD45RA+ cells. Donors, without exception, were Caucasian adults residing in Nashville, Tennessee. Execution of the assay was at deep level. The DNA input per sorted-subset replicate PCR was roughly 180 ng, corresponding to 25,000 to 30,000 T cell genomes. In the original processing: ImmunoSEQ junction-only sequences lacked quality scores, so their filtering differed. Clones were read by immunoSEQ multiplex PCR, and TCRdb kept only the in-frame ones, dropping some. The DNA was the basis for D and trimming; V, J and clone size are from that table. This sample has some 630,000 clones, with about 96% found just once. These data originate in a study of shared clonotypes between healthy human individuals. The specimen sequenced was naive CD8+ T cells sorted from blood. The sequence came from a woman aged 30 to 39 in good health.

The CDR3 DNA sequence: TGTGCCAGCAGCGGTGACACGGGGGCCAACGTCCTGACTTTC. As protein: CASSGDTGANVLTF. The chain carries TRBV5-6 and TRBJ2-6; no clear D. In germline, CDR1 is SGHDT, CDR2 YYEEEE. V was cut by 4 bases and J by 4 bases, with 9 bases left in between. CDR3 length equals 14 residues.